These T cell receptor beta chains were read from a single sample in a study of shared T cell receptors in the human thymus. Sequencing was performed with immunoSEQ multiplex PCR; in TCRdb, only in-frame clones are kept and a portion is missing. This sample carries hundreds of thousands of clones, 85% to 95% of them seen once, and the ten largest clones take around 0.018%. The material sequenced was thymocytes. The source is a human donor. The CDR3 runs from the conserved cysteine through the conserved F or W. The D gene is left open where the match is weak. Where a row states a size, it is once, few, many or the class of an expanded clone; other rows omit it.

clone_size	v_call	d_call	j_call	cdr3_aa	cdr3_nt
few	TRBV28	NA	TRBJ1-1	CASTQFGLNTEAFF	TGTGCCAGCACCCAATTTGGCCTGAACACTGAAGCTTTCTTT
once	TRBV28	NA	TRBJ2-1	CASSFTGYNEQFF	TGTGCCAGCAGTTTTACGGGGTACAATGAGCAGTTCTTC
NA	TRBV4-2	TRBD1	TRBJ1-1	CASSQDGRGLMNTEAFF	TGTGCCAGCAGCCAAGATGGTAGGGGGCTCATGAACACTGAAGCTTTCTTT
NA	TRBV28	NA	TRBJ1-1	CASSSNKLNTEAFF	TGTGCCAGCAGTTCCAACAAGCTGAACACTGAAGCTTTCTTT
once	TRBV15	TRBD1	TRBJ1-1	CATSTRTGWTEAFF	TGTGCCACCAGCACCCGGACAGGGTGGACTGAAGCTTTCTTT
NA	TRBV6-5	TRBD1	TRBJ2-7	CASRPGQGTDEQYF	TGTGCCAGCAGGCCGGGACAGGGTACTGACGAGCAGTACTTC
once	TRBV27	TRBD2	TRBJ2-3	CASRTAGGRTDTQYF	TGTGCCAGCAGGACAGCGGGAGGCAGGACAGATACGCAGTATTTT
NA	TRBV27	NA	TRBJ2-7	CASSLLATGSYEQYF	TGTGCCAGCAGTTTATTGGCGACAGGATCCTACGAGCAGTACTTC
few	TRBV2	NA	TRBJ1-5	CASSEGTDSNQPQHF	TGTGCCAGCAGTGAAGGGACAGATAGCAATCAGCCCCAGCATTTT
NA	TRBV11-3	TRBD2	TRBJ2-2	CASSLGGREAITGELFF	TGTGCCAGCAGCTTAGGTGGGAGGGAGGCAATCACCGGGGAGCTGTTTTTT
NA	TRBV28	NA	TRBJ2-1	CASSLVSSSYNEQFF	TGTGCCAGCAGTTTAGTCTCAAGCTCCTACAATGAGCAGTTCTTC
NA	TRBV5-5	TRBD2	TRBJ2-7	CASSGTSGRSYEQYF	TGTGCCAGCAGCGGAACTAGCGGGAGGTCCTACGAGCAGTACTTC
NA	TRBV27	TRBD1	TRBJ2-2	CASSSTGRNTGELFF	TGTGCCAGCAGTTCGACAGGGAGGAACACCGGGGAGCTGTTTTTT
NA	TRBV9	TRBD2	TRBJ2-1	CASSGHGTSGGDNEQFF	TGTGCCAGCAGCGGACACGGGACTAGCGGGGGAGACAATGAGCAGTTCTTC
NA	TRBV5-1	NA	TRBJ2-1	CASSQARFGSPYNEQFF	TGCGCCAGCAGCCAGGCCCGTTTTGGGAGTCCCTACAATGAGCAGTTCTTC
once	TRBV18	TRBD1	TRBJ1-2	CASLWTGVGYTF	TGTGCCAGCCTTTGGACAGGGGTCGGCTACACCTTC
NA	TRBV7-9	NA	TRBJ2-3	CASSRRTGDTQYF	TGTGCCAGCAGCCGCAGGACCGGAGATACGCAGTATTTT
once	TRBV5-8	TRBD1	TRBJ1-1	CASSQGTGGGTEAFF	TGTGCCAGCAGTCAGGGGACAGGGGGAGGGACTGAAGCTTTCTTT
NA	TRBV7-9	NA	TRBJ2-2	CASSPHWTGTGELFF	TGTGCCAGCAGCCCCCACTGGACCGGCACCGGGGAGCTGTTTTTT
NA	TRBV30	TRBD1	TRBJ2-2	CAWREPGQGPGELFF	TGTGCCTGGAGAGAGCCGGGACAGGGGCCCGGGGAGCTGTTTTTT
NA	TRBV5-6	NA	TRBJ1-1	CASSLRMEGWWNTEAFF	TGTGCCAGCAGCTTGAGGATGGAGGGCTGGTGGAACACTGAAGCTTTCTTT
NA	TRBV28	NA	TRBJ2-5	CASSLKGDQETQYF	TGTGCCAGCAGTTTAAAGGGGGACCAAGAGACCCAGTACTTC
NA	TRBV9	TRBD2	TRBJ2-1	CASSVRLAGDVRRNEQFF	TGTGCCAGCAGCGTGAGGCTAGCGGGAGATGTAAGAAGAAATGAGCAGTTCTTC
NA	TRBV27	TRBD1	TRBJ2-7	CASSRTVTGDHEQYF	TGTGCCAGCAGTCGAACTGTGACAGGGGACCACGAGCAGTACTTC
NA	TRBV29-1	NA	TRBJ1-2	CSVDARQAGGYTF	TGCAGCGTTGACGCCCGTCAGGCGGGGGGCTACACCTTC
NA	TRBV5-4	TRBD2	TRBJ2-1	CASTSRTSGFNEQFF	TGTGCCAGCACCTCCCGGACTAGCGGGTTCAATGAGCAGTTCTTC